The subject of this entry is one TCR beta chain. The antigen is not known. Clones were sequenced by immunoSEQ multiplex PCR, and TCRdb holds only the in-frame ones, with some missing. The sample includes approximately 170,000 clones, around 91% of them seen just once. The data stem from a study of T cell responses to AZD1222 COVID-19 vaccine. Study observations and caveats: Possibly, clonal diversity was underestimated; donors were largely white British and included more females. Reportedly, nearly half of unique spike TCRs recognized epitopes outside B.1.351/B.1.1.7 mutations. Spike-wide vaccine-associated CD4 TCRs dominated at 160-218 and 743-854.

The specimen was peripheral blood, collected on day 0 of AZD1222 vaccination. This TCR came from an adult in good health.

The CDR3 DNA follows: TGTGCCAGCAGCGCCGGTGGGCAGGGGGCCAACACTGAAGCTTTCTTT. Translated, it gives CASSAGGQGANTEAFF. The V call is TRBV9, the J call TRBJ1-1, with TRBD1 identical over 8 bases. CDR3 length equals 16 residues. Germline assignment: CDR1 SGDLS and CDR2 YYNGEE. The V segment lost 3 bases and the J segment 2 bases; nucleotides outside the gene matches: 9.